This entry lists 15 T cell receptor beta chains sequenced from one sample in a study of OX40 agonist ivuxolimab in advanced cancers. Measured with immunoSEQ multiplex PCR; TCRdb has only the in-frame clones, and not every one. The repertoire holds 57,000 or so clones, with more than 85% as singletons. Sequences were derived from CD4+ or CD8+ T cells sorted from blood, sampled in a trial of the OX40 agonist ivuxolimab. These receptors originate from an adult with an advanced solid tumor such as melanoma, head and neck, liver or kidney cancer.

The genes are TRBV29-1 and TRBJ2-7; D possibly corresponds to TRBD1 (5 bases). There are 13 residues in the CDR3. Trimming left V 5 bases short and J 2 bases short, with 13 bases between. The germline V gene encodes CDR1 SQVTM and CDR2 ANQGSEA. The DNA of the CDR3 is TGCAGCGTTAAGCAGGGAATAACCTACGAGCAGTACTTC. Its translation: CSVKQGITYEQYF.

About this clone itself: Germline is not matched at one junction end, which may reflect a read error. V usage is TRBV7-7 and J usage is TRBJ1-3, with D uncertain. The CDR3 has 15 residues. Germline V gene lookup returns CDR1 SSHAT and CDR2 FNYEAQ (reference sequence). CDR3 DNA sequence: TGTGCTAGCAGCTTAAGTGGCAGCCCTGGAAACACCATATATTTT. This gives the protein CASSLSGSPGNTIYF.

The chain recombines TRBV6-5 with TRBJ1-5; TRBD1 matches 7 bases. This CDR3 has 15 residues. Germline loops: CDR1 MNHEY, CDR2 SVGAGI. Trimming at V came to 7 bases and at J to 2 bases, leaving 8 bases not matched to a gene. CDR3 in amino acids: CASKSGTVRNQPQHF. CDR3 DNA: TGTGCCAGCAAGTCCGGGACAGTTCGCAATCAGCCCCAGCATTTT.

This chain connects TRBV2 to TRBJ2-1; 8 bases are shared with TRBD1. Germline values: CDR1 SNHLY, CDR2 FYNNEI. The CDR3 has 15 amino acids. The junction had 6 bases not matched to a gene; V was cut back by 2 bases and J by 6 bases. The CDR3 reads CASSELQGVLNEQFF. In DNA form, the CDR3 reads TGTGCCAGCAGTGAACTACAGGGGGTTCTCAATGAGCAGTTCTTC. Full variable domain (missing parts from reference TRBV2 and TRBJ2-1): EPEVTQTPSHQVTQMGQEVILRCVPISNHLYFYWYRQILGQKVEFLVSFYNNEISEKSEIFDDQFSVERPDGSNFTLKIRSTKLEDSAMYFCASSELQGVLNEQFFGPGTRLTVL.

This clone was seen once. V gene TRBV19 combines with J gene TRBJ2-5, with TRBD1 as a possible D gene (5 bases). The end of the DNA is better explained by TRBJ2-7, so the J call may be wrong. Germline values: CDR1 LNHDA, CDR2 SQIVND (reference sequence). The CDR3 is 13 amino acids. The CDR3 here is CASSVGRPYEQYF. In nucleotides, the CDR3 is TGTGCCAGTAGTGTGGGGCGTCCGTACGAGCAGTACTTC.

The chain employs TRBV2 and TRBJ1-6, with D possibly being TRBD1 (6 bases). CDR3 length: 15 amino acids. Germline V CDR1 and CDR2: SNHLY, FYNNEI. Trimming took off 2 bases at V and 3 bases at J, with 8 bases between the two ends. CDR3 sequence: CASSERGGYNSPLHF. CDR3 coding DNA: TGTGCCAGCAGTGAACGAGGGGGCTATAATTCACCCCTCCACTTT.

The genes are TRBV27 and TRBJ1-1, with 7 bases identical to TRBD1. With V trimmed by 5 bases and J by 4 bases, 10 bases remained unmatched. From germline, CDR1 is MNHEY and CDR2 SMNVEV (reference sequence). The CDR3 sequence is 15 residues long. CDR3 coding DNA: TGTGCCAGCAGTCACCGACAGGGACGGGCCACTGAAGCTTTCTTT. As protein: CASSHRQGRATEAFF.

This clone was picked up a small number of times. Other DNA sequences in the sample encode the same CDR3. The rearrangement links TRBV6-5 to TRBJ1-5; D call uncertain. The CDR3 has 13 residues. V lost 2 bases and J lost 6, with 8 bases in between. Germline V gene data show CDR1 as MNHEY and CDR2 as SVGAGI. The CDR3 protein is CASSYGRGQPQHF. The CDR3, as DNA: TGTGCCAGCAGTTACGGGCGAGGTCAGCCCCAGCATTTT.

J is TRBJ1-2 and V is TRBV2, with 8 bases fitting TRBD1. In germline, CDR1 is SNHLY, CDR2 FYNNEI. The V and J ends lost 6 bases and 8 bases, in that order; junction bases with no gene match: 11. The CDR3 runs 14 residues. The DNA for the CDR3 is TGTGCCAGCAGAACGGTCGGCAGGGGGCACGGCTACACCTTC. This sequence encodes CASRTVGRGHGYTF.

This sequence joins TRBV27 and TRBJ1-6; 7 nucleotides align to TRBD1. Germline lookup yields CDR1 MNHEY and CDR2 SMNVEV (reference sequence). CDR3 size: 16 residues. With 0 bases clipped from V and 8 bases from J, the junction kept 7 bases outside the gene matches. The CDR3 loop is CASSLSTGVWDSPLHF. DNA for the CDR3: TGTGCCAGCAGTTTATCTACAGGGGTATGGGATTCACCCCTCCACTTT.

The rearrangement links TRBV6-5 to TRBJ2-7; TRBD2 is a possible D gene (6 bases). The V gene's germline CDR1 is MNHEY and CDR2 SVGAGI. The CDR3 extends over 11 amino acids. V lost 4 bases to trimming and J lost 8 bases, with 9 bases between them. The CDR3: CASSSGGKQYF. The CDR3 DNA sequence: TGTGCCAGCAGTTCCGGGGGTAAGCAGTACTTC.

The CDR3: CASSIVGFGQTQYF. CDR3 coding DNA: TGTGCCAGTAGTATAGTAGGGTTCGGCCAGACCCAGTACTTC. This rearrangement joins TRBV19 to TRBJ2-5; D remains unclear. The CDR3 has 14 residues. The V gene's germline CDR1 is LNHDA and CDR2 SQIVND (reference sequence). With 1 base removed from V and 6 bases from J, the gap between germline ends came to 12 bases.

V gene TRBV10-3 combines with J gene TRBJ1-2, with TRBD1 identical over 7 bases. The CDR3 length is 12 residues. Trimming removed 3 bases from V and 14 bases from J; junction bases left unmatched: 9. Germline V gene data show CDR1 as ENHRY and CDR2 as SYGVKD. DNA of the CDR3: TGTGCCATCAGTGAAGGGGGCGGGGTGCTTACCTTC. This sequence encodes CAISEGGGVLTF.

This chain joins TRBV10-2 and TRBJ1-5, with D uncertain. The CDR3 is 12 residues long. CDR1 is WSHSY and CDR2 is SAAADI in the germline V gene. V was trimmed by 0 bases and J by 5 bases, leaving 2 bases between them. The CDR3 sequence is CASSESYQPQHF. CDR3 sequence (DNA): TGCGCCAGCAGTGAGTCGTATCAGCCCCAGCATTTT.

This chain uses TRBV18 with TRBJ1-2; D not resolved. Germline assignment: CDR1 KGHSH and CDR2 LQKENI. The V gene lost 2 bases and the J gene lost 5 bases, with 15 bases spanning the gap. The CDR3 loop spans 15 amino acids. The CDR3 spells CASSPANLGLYGYTF. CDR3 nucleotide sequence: TGTGCCAGCTCACCAGCGAATCTGGGTCTGTATGGCTACACCTTC.